The present TCR beta chain was sequenced within a study of T cells expressing NK-cell markers. At the level of the study: The study drew TCR beta repertoires from sorted CD3+CD56+NKG2C+, CD3+CD56+NKG2C- and CD3+CD56-NKG2C+ T cells. HCMV seropositivity characterized seven of the eight sequenced donors, and seronegativity one.

As concerns this clonotype: Its antigen is undetermined.

From the 5' RACE reads, TCRdb lists one entry per CDR3 protein and no DNA. The sample spans 500,000 to 700,000 distinct CDR3 sequences; the ten largest clones claim around 4%. Study results and caveats: The CD3+CD56-NKG2C+ fraction was also led by these clonotypes in several donors. About 1.0-8% of CD8+ T cells in about six donors belonged to dominant NKG2C+ clonotypes.

CDR3 length equals 17 residues. CDR1 is LNHNV, CDR2 YYDKDF, per germline (reference sequence). The material sequenced was blood T cells: a sorted CD56 or NKG2C T cell subset, CD4+ or CD8+ T cells, or bulk PBMC T cells (not recorded which). This clonotype originated in a man aged 18 to 29 in good health. The chain has TRBV15 and TRBJ1-3; absent DNA, TCRdb's TRBD1 call cannot be checked. This chain's CDR3 is CATSRLPGQGAGNTIYF. The full variable domain, in which reference TRBV15 and TRBJ1-3 provide the parts outside the CDR3, is DAMVIQNPRYQVTQFGKPVTLSCSQTLNHNVMYWYQQKSSQAPKLLFHYYDKDFNNEADTPDNFQSRRPNTSFCFLDIRSPGLGDTAMYLCATSRLPGQGAGNTIYFGEGSWLTVV.